This T cell receptor (beta chain) was found in a study of T-cell memory formation after mild COVID-19. MiXCR was run by TCRdb on the 5' RACE reads, yielding one entry per CDR3 protein. This sample has 120,000 or so distinct CDR3 sequences, with approximately 5.9% found just once. This CDR3 region has 15 residues. Deletions cut 1 base from V and 0 bases from J, with 10 bases between. CDR1 is SGHRS, CDR2 YFSETQ, per germline. This clonotype occurred many times. The source of this sequence is an adult woman who had mild COVID-19 (a few samples of this study predate the infection). Cell type and time point are not known. The J gene is TRBJ1-1, the V gene TRBV5-1; D gene uncertain. The source material was PBMCs or a T cell subset sorted from them (not recorded which). CDR3 sequence: CASSLSMDLNTEAFF. As DNA, the CDR3 is TGCGCCAGCAGCTTGTCGATGGATCTGAACACTGAAGCTTTCTTT.